The entry below describes one T cell receptor beta chain. What it binds is unknown. This sample is part of a study of shared clonotypes between healthy human individuals. Study as a whole: Used for every donor were three CD4 naive, three CD4 memory, two CD8 naive and one CD8 memory plate. General study points: Among donors, clonotype sharing was expected to be affected by sequencing depth.

Germline V gene data show CDR1 as SGDLS and CDR2 as YYNGEE. V was shortened by 0 bases and J by 0 bases, with 11 bases between the two germline ends. The CDR3 is made up of 16 amino acids. Genomic DNA of each subset was evenly split across several immunoSEQ plates. Only in-frame clones appear in the TCRdb table, and some are missing; sequencing was by immunoSEQ multiplex PCR. Here the sample spans 2 million to 2.5 million clones, under 97% being singletons. The chain combines TRBV9 with TRBJ2-3; D might be TRBD1 (6 bases). Material: naive CD4+ T cells sorted from blood. Subset described: CD45RA+ positively selected. The TCR sequence derives from a young man in good health. Written as DNA, the CDR3 is TGTGCCAGCAGCGTAGGACAGGCCTTAAGCACAGATACGCAGTATTTT. Translated, it gives CASSVGQALSTDTQYF. Full variable domain (outside the CDR3, taken from reference TRBV9 and TRBJ2-3): DSGVTQTPKHLITATGQRVTLRCSPRSGDLSVYWYQQSLDQGLQFLIQYYNGEERAKGNILERFSAQQFPDLHSELNLSSLELGDSALYFCASSVGQALSTDTQYFGPGTRLTVL.